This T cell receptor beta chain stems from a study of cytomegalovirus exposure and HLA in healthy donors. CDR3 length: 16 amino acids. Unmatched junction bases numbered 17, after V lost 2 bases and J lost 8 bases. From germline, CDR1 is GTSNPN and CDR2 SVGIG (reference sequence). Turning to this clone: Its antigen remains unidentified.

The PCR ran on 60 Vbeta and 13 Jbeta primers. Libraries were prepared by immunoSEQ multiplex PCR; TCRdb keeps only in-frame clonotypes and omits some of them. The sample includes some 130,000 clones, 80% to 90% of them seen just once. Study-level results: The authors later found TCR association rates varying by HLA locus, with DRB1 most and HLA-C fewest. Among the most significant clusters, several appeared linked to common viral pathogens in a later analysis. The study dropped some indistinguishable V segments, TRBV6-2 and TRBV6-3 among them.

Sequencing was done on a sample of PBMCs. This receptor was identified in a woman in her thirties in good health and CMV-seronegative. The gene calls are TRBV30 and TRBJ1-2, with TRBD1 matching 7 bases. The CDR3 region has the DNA TGTGCCTGGAGTTCTCGGCCGACAGGGAGGCTGGGGGGCTACACCTTC. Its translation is CAWSSRPTGRLGGYTF.